A selection of T cell receptor beta chains follows, all from one sample in a study of cytomegalovirus exposure and HLA in healthy donors. The method was immunoSEQ multiplex PCR; TCRdb's version includes in-frame clones alone and lacks a portion of them. Of 150,000 to 200,000 clones listed, around 63% were seen once; the top ten hold 4% to 5.5%. Sequenced material: PBMCs. These receptors were collected from a woman under 30 in good health and CMV-seropositive. Both conserved end residues are part of each CDR3. Each record gives: D gene, J gene, V gene, CDR3 protein, CDR3 DNA. The D gene is left open where the match is weak.

- TRBJ2-7 TRBV7-8 CASSPTGSGQYF TGTGCCAGCAGCCCAACAGGGTCTGGGCAGTACTTC
- TRBJ2-2 TRBV5-1 CASSLGQGSTGELFF TGCGCCAGCAGCTTAGGGCAGGGAAGCACCGGGGAGCTGTTTTTT
- TRBJ1-5 TRBV4-2 CASSQETGSNQPQHF TGTGCCAGCAGCCAAGAGACGGGTAGCAATCAGCCCCAGCATTTT
- TRBJ2-7 TRBV27 CASSLGGISYEQYF TGTGCCAGCAGTTTAGGCGGGATCTCCTACGAGCAGTACTTC
- TRBJ1-2 TRBV4-3 CASSRRGDGYTF TGCGCCAGCAGCCGGAGGGGAGACGGCTACACCTTC
- TRBJ2-7 TRBV28 CASIPRGSLSEQYF TGTGCCAGCATTCCCCGGGGGTCTCTGAGCGAGCAGTACTTC
TRBD2 TRBJ2-1 TRBV7-9 CASSPTSGVSDEQFF TGTGCCAGCAGCCCGACTAGCGGGGTATCAGATGAGCAGTTCTTC
TRBD1 TRBJ1-4 TRBV18 CASSVNRGSNEKLFF TGTGCCAGCTCAGTCAACAGGGGCTCTAATGAAAAACTGTTTTTT
- TRBJ1-2 TRBV7-8 CASSPRTSAKGGYTF TGTGCCAGCAGCCCTAGGACATCCGCTAAGGGGGGCTACACCTTC
TRBD1 TRBJ2-3 TRBV15 CATSSGDRGADTQYF TGTGCCACCAGCAGCGGAGACAGGGGCGCAGATACGCAGTATTTT
- TRBJ1-5 TRBV5-1 CASSLQGAGDQPQHF TGCGCCAGCAGCTTGCAGGGCGCCGGAGATCAGCCCCAGCATTTT
- TRBJ2-1 TRBV7-9 CASTIRQGSYEQFF TGTGCCAGCACCATTAGGCAGGGGTCATATGAGCAGTTCTTC
- TRBJ1-4 TRBV6-6 CASSYAQGRTNEKLFF TGTGCCAGCAGTTACGCACAGGGACGAACTAATGAAAAACTGTTTTTT
TRBD2 TRBJ2-1 TRBV5-8 CASREGLAGGPGEQFF TGTGCCAGCAGGGAGGGACTAGCGGGAGGGCCTGGTGAGCAGTTCTTC